These T cell receptor beta chains were read from a single sample in a study of T cells in Graves' hyperthyroidism and ophthalmopathy. A single record per CDR3 protein comes from TCRdb applying MiXCR to the multiplex PCR reads. The sample contains hundreds of thousands of distinct CDR3 sequences, roughly 14% of which appear only once. Sequenced input: blood. The receptors shown here come from a woman between 25 and 40 years old with Graves' hyperthyroidism that later progressed to Graves' ophthalmopathy. Each CDR3 is given with its conserved first and last residue. The order of the fields is D gene, clone size, CDR3 length, V gene, J gene, CDR3 DNA, CDR3 protein. A D gene is named only where the DNA matches it firmly. The size entry is marked missing in some rows and otherwise reads once, few, many or a size class.

TRBD1	few	14	TRBV28	TRBJ1-2	TGTGCCAGCAGTTTCTTACAGGGGGCTGATGGCTACACCTTC	CASSFLQGADGYTF
TRBD2	few	12	TRBV30	TRBJ2-1	TGTGCCTCGAGACTAGCGGAGGCAGAGCAGTTCTTC	CASRLAEAEQFF
NA	many	18	TRBV15	TRBJ1-1	TGTGCCACCAGCAGAGATCCCAAATTGGCGGAAGTGAACACTGAAGCTTTCTTT	CATSRDPKLAEVNTEAFF
NA	many	15	TRBV7-6	TRBJ2-7	TGTGCCAGCAGCCCTATAGCCCCGAGCTCCTACGAGCAGTACTTC	CASSPIAPSSYEQYF
TRBD1	many	13	TRBV6-1	TRBJ1-1	TGTGCCACCCAGACAGGGATGAACACTGAAGCTTTCTTT	CATQTGMNTEAFF
NA	NA	16	TRBV5-5	TRBJ1-1	TGTGCCAGTCAACCGGACTCGGACAGATTGAACACTGAAGCTTTCTTT	CASQPDSDRLNTEAFF
TRBD1	few	20	TRBV30	TRBJ1-3	TGTGCCTGGAGTGGACGACCTACCCGGGACAGGGGTGACTCTGGAAACACCATATATTTT	CAWSGRPTRDRGDSGNTIYF
NA	many	14	TRBV9	TRBJ2-7	TGTGCCAGCAGCGTTAGCTCCCTCTCCTACGAGCAGTACTTC	CASSVSSLSYEQYF
TRBD2	many	16	TRBV24-1	TRBJ2-1	TGTGCCACCGGGGGGGGAGTGATCAGTCTCAACAATGAGCAGTTCTTC	CATGGGVISLNNEQFF
NA	many	16	TRBV7-9	TRBJ1-4	TGTGCCAGCAGCGTCGGGATCGAGACGAGGTGGGAAAAACTGTTTTTT	CASSVGIETRWEKLFF
TRBD2	once	17	TRBV13	TRBJ2-2	TGTGCCAGCAGCTTAGTACTAGCGGGAGTAGGTACCGGGGAGCTGTTTTTT	CASSLVLAGVGTGELFF